This T cell receptor (beta chain) derives from a study of cytomegalovirus exposure and HLA in healthy donors. Study-wide points: A later analysis linked a missense variant in DCLRE1C to the trimming of TCR beta V and J genes. Across HLA loci, a later analysis found differing TCR association rates, with DRB1 most and HLA-C fewest.

The junction had 6 bases not matched to a gene; V was cut back by 1 base and J by 2 bases. In germline, CDR1 is MNHEY, CDR2 SMNVEV (reference sequence). The CDR3 runs to 18 residues. Comment on this clone: The antigen is unknown.

PCR amplification relied on 60 Vbeta primers (plus 13 Jbeta primers). Some clones are missing from TCRdb's copy, which holds only in-frame ones; the method was immunoSEQ multiplex PCR. The sample has about 170,000 clones, roughly 70% seen once. The TCR comes from a woman aged 18-29 years in good health and CMV-seropositive. Specimen: PBMCs. J is TRBJ2-6 and V is TRBV27, with 9 bases fitting TRBD1. The CDR3 is CASSLLPQGAPGANVLTF. CDR3 in DNA: TGTGCCAGCAGTTTATTGCCACAGGGGGCGCCTGGGGCCAACGTCCTGACTTTC.